This TCR beta chain was obtained from a study of shared clonotypes between healthy human individuals. Across the whole study: Donors consisted of two women and a few men between 18 and 49.

Several immunoSEQ 96-well plates shared each subset's DNA, each plate a replicate. Only in-frame clones appear in the TCRdb table, and some are missing; sequencing was by immunoSEQ multiplex PCR. The data contain 450,000 to 500,000 clones, roughly 80% of them singletons. J was trimmed by 2 bases and V by 0 bases; bases with no gene match: 3. The CDR3 totals 16 residues. Germline V gene sequence: CDR1 SGHDT, CDR2 YYEEEE. Whole-study findings and limits: Researchers sampled only blood; tissue repertoires likely differ.

This clone appeared a single time. The antigen remains undetermined. The chain uses TRBV5-6 and TRBJ2-3; 10 bases map to TRBD2. The receptor's source is a woman in her thirties or forties in good health. Some clones in this sample may be carry-over from other donors' samples. Sequencing was carried out using PBMCs. The CDR3 loop reads CASSLGLAGTTDTQYF. DNA of the CDR3: TGTGCCAGCAGCTTGGGACTAGCGGGTACCACAGATACGCAGTATTTT.